This is a list of T cell receptor beta chains from one sample in a study of graft-versus-host responses after intestinal transplantation. What these receptors recognize is not known. Clones were read by immunoSEQ multiplex PCR, and TCRdb kept only the in-frame ones, dropping some. The repertoire includes around 93,000 clones, 75% to 95% of them detected once, and roughly 5.6% sits in the top ten. Sequencing used unstimulated CD8+ T cells sorted from spleen or lymph node cells, obtained before intestinal transplant. The receptors originated from a human donor who received an intestinal transplant. The CDR3 runs from the conserved cysteine through the conserved F or W. The D gene is left open where the match is weak. The size entry is marked missing in some rows and otherwise reads once, few, many or a size class.

J: TRBJ2-1
V: TRBV30
size: -
D: -
length: 11
CDR3: CLSISYNEQFF
DNA: TGTCTCTCGATATCCTACAATGAGCAGTTCTTC

J: TRBJ1-1
V: TRBV6-5
size: -
D: -
length: 13
CDR3: CASIRAEGTEAFF
DNA: TGTGCCAGCATAAGGGCCGAGGGCACTGAAGCTTTCTTT

J: TRBJ2-7
V: TRBV10-3
size: -
D: TRBD1
length: 14
CDR3: CAISDGQGSYEQYF
DNA: TGTGCCATCAGTGATGGACAGGGCTCCTACGAGCAGTACTTC

J: TRBJ2-7
V: TRBV27
size: -
D: -
length: 16
CDR3: CASSLLEPQGSYEQYF
DNA: TGTGCCAGCAGTTTATTGGAGCCACAGGGTTCCTACGAGCAGTACTTC

J: TRBJ2-7
V: TRBV2
size: -
D: -
length: 14
CDR3: CASSLPGPPYEQYF
DNA: TGTGCCAGCAGCCTACCGGGACCTCCCTACGAGCAGTACTTC

J: TRBJ1-6
V: TRBV4-1
size: -
D: TRBD1
length: 16
CDR3: CASRATGTGGNSPLHF
DNA: TGCGCCAGCAGGGCGACCGGGACAGGGGGGAATTCACCCCTCCACTTT

J: TRBJ2-3
V: TRBV6-5
size: -
D: -
length: 14
CDR3: CASSYAGSGDTQYF
DNA: TGTGCCAGCAGTTACGCAGGGTCGGGAGATACGCAGTATTTT

J: TRBJ1-1
V: TRBV4-1
size: once
D: TRBD1
length: 16
CDR3: CASSQERPTGGTEAFF
DNA: TGCGCCAGCAGCCAAGAGAGACCGACAGGGGGCACTGAAGCTTTCTTT

J: TRBJ1-4
V: TRBV9
size: -
D: TRBD1
length: 14
CDR3: CASSGGGQGEKLFF
DNA: TGTGCCAGCAGCGGAGGGGGACAGGGGGAAAAACTGTTTTTT

J: TRBJ2-7
V: TRBV18
size: -
D: -
length: 15
CDR3: CASSPPARGWDEQYF
DNA: TGTGCCAGCTCACCACCCGCCCGGGGATGGGACGAGCAGTACTTC

J: TRBJ2-2
V: TRBV7-2
size: -
D: TRBD2
length: 17
CDR3: CASSFPRAGVNTGELFF
DNA: TGTGCCAGCAGCTTCCCCCGAGCGGGAGTAAACACCGGGGAGCTGTTTTTT

J: TRBJ2-1
V: TRBV10-1
size: once
D: -
length: 15
CDR3: CASSERRLASNEQFF
DNA: TGCGCCAGCAGTGAGAGAAGGCTAGCGTCGAATGAGCAGTTCTTC

J: TRBJ2-7
V: TRBV2
size: -
D: TRBD2
length: 15
CDR3: CASSGVSGRPGEQYF
DNA: TGTGCCAGCAGTGGGGTTAGCGGGAGGCCGGGCGAGCAGTACTTC

J: TRBJ2-3
V: TRBV7-9
size: -
D: -
length: 13
CDR3: CASRPDGTDTQYF
DNA: TGTGCCAGCAGACCGGACGGCACAGATACGCAGTATTTT

J: TRBJ2-7
V: TRBV2
size: -
D: -
length: 12
CDR3: CATLNPEEEQYF
DNA: TGTGCCACCCTTAATCCTGAGGAGGAGCAGTACTTC

J: TRBJ1-5
V: TRBV10-2
size: -
D: -
length: 17
CDR3: CASSEGDGGYSNQPQHF
DNA: TGCGCCAGCAGTGAGGGGGATGGAGGGTATAGCAATCAGCCCCAGCATTTT

J: TRBJ2-2
V: TRBV28
size: -
D: TRBD1
length: 17
CDR3: CASSSARRTGGVGELFF
DNA: TGTGCCAGCAGTTCCGCAAGAAGGACAGGGGGAGTCGGGGAGCTGTTTTTT

J: TRBJ1-5
V: TRBV4-1
size: -
D: -
length: 16
CDR3: CASSQGAGAINQPQHF
DNA: TGCGCCAGCAGCCAAGGGGCAGGGGCGATCAATCAGCCCCAGCATTTT

J: TRBJ2-5
V: TRBV4-1
size: once
D: -
length: 13
CDR3: CASSPGYQETQYF
DNA: TGCGCCAGCAGCCCCGGGTACCAAGAGACCCAGTACTTC

J: TRBJ2-7
V: TRBV19
size: -
D: -
length: 13
CDR3: CASRDSNSYEQYF
DNA: TGTGCCAGCCGAGACAGCAACTCCTACGAGCAGTACTTC

J: TRBJ2-5
V: TRBV29-1
size: -
D: -
length: 16
CDR3: CSVEDPLPNYQETQYF
DNA: TGCAGCGTTGAAGACCCCCTGCCTAACTACCAAGAGACCCAGTACTTC

J: TRBJ2-1
V: TRBV9
size: -
D: TRBD2
length: 18
CDR3: CASSGTSGRYSSYNEQFF
DNA: TGTGCCAGCAGCGGGACTAGCGGGAGGTACAGCTCCTACAATGAGCAGTTCTTC

J: TRBJ2-5
V: TRBV6-5
size: -
D: -
length: 13
CDR3: CASSLAEGETQYF
DNA: TGTGCCAGCAGCCTGGCGGAGGGAGAGACCCAGTACTTC

J: TRBJ1-2
V: TRBV6-6
size: -
D: -
length: 12
CDR3: CASSNTPGRDTF
DNA: TGTGCCAGCAGCAACACCCCCGGGAGGGACACCTTC

J: TRBJ1-3
V: TRBV7-9
size: -
D: -
length: 14
CDR3: CASSLEISGNTIYF
DNA: TGTGCCAGCAGCTTAGAAATTTCTGGAAACACCATATATTTT

J: TRBJ1-1
V: TRBV29-1
size: -
D: -
length: 14
CDR3: CSVESWGEGTEAFF
DNA: TGCAGCGTTGAAAGTTGGGGGGAAGGCACTGAAGCTTTCTTT

J: TRBJ1-1
V: TRBV6-5
size: -
D: -
length: 13
CDR3: CASSYLGNTEAFF
DNA: TGTGCCAGCAGTTATCTTGGGAACACTGAAGCTTTCTTT

J: TRBJ2-5
V: TRBV6-5
size: -
D: TRBD1
length: 16
CDR3: CASSYNPTGGVETQYF
DNA: TGTGCCAGCAGTTACAACCCTACAGGGGGCGTAGAGACCCAGTACTTC

J: TRBJ2-7
V: TRBV4-2
size: -
D: TRBD2
length: 16
CDR3: CASSQDWGGGSYEQYF
DNA: TGTGCCAGCAGCCAAGATTGGGGCGGGGGGTCCTACGAGCAGTACTTC

J: TRBJ2-7
V: TRBV6-5
size: -
D: -
length: 13
CDR3: CASSYAYSYEQYF
DNA: TGTGCCAGCAGTTACGCCTATAGCTACGAGCAGTACTTC

J: TRBJ2-3
V: TRBV7-9
size: -
D: -
length: 15
CDR3: CASSLALGKADTQYF
DNA: TGTGCCAGCAGCTTAGCTCTAGGGAAAGCAGATACGCAGTATTTT

J: TRBJ2-7
V: TRBV11-2
size: -
D: -
length: 14
CDR3: CASSFWDSAYEQYF
DNA: TGTGCCAGCAGCTTTTGGGACTCGGCCTACGAGCAGTACTTC

J: TRBJ2-2
V: TRBV13
size: -
D: -
length: 18
CDR3: CASSPSNLRGVTDGELFF
DNA: TGTGCCAGCAGCCCCTCGAACTTGCGCGGGGTCACGGACGGGGAGCTGTTTTTT

J: TRBJ1-2
V: TRBV15
size: -
D: -
length: 11
CDR3: CATSLEGGYTF
DNA: TGTGCCACCAGCCTAGAGGGGGGCTACACCTTC

J: TRBJ1-3
V: TRBV6-4
size: -
D: -
length: 17
CDR3: CASSDSASSCSGNTIYF
DNA: TGTGCCAGCAGTGACTCGGCCAGCTCCTGCTCTGGAAACACCATATATTTT

J: TRBJ1-4
V: TRBV9
size: -
D: -
length: 16
CDR3: CASSPDGSGVIEKLFF
DNA: TGTGCCAGCAGCCCAGACGGTTCGGGTGTGATTGAAAAACTGTTTTTT

J: TRBJ2-3
V: TRBV9
size: -
D: -
length: 13
CDR3: CASSEVPVDTQYF
DNA: TGTGCCAGCAGCGAGGTCCCAGTCGATACGCAGTATTTT

J: TRBJ1-3
V: TRBV18
size: many
D: -
length: 21
CDR3: CASSTPTTVALLADPGNTIYF
DNA: TGTGCCAGCTCCACGCCCACAACCGTGGCATTACTAGCGGATCCTGGAAACACCATATATTTT

J: TRBJ2-6
V: TRBV10-2
size: -
D: -
length: 22
CDR3: CASSESYGGLPKGISGANVLTF
DNA: TGCGCCAGCAGTGAGTCTTACGGGGGACTCCCCAAAGGAATCTCTGGGGCCAACGTCCTGACTTTC

J: TRBJ2-2
V: TRBV7-3
size: -
D: -
length: 15
CDR3: CASSLVTGNTGELFF
DNA: TGTGCCAGCAGCTTAGTGACAGGGAACACCGGGGAGCTGTTTTTT

J: TRBJ2-2
V: TRBV7-9
size: -
D: -
length: 16
CDR3: CASSGRDSTNTGELFF
DNA: TGTGCCAGCAGCGGGCGGGACAGTACGAACACCGGGGAGCTGTTTTTT

J: TRBJ2-5
V: TRBV19
size: -
D: -
length: 11
CDR3: CASGQQETQYF
DNA: TGTGCCAGTGGCCAGCAAGAGACCCAGTACTTC

J: TRBJ2-5
V: TRBV21-1
size: -
D: -
length: 14
CDR3: CASSTSGRQETQYF
DNA: TGTGCCAGCAGCACTAGCGGGCGCCAAGAGACCCAGTACTTC

J: TRBJ2-7
V: TRBV5-1
size: -
D: -
length: 15
CDR3: CASSSNDPVPYEQYF
DNA: TGCGCCAGCAGCTCGAACGACCCAGTCCCCTACGAGCAGTACTTC

J: TRBJ2-3
V: TRBV12-1
size: once
D: -
length: 18
CDR3: CASSSKPRTSGGTDTQYF
DNA: TGTGCCAGCAGCTCCAAGCCCCGGACTAGCGGGGGCACAGATACGCAGTATTTT

J: TRBJ2-3
V: TRBV14
size: -
D: TRBD2
length: 16
CDR3: CASSLDSGASTDTQYF
DNA: TGTGCCAGCAGCCTCGATAGCGGGGCTAGCACAGATACGCAGTATTTT

J: TRBJ1-5
V: TRBV6-5
size: -
D: -
length: 13
CDR3: CASSYGMGQPQHF
DNA: TGTGCCAGCAGTTATGGGATGGGTCAGCCCCAGCATTTT

J: TRBJ2-3
V: TRBV7-6
size: -
D: -
length: 17
CDR3: CASSFTPEGASTDTQYF
DNA: TGTGCCAGCAGCTTCACCCCCGAAGGTGCTAGCACAGATACGCAGTATTTT

J: TRBJ2-1
V: TRBV6-6
size: once
D: -
length: 16
CDR3: CASSYDGGGLYNEQFF
DNA: TGTGCCAGCAGTTACGATGGGGGGGGCCTTTACAATGAGCAGTTCTTC

J: TRBJ1-4
V: TRBV5-6
size: -
D: -
length: 14
CDR3: CASSLTGRDEKLFF
DNA: TGTGCCAGCAGCTTGACGGGGCGGGACGAAAAACTGTTTTTT

J: TRBJ2-7
V: TRBV7-9
size: once
D: -
length: 16
CDR3: CASSLIGQVLPYEQYF
DNA: TGTGCCAGCAGCTTAATTGGGCAGGTATTACCTTACGAGCAGTACTTC

J: TRBJ2-2
V: TRBV28
size: once
D: -
length: 14
CDR3: CASTDSANTGELFF
DNA: TGTGCCAGCACAGACTCGGCGAACACCGGGGAGCTGTTTTTT

J: TRBJ2-7
V: TRBV2
size: -
D: -
length: 13
CDR3: CASSAGRLYEQYF
DNA: TGTGCCAGCAGTGCAGGGCGTCTCTACGAGCAGTACTTC